A selection of T cell receptor beta chains follows, all from one sample in a study of blood T cell repertoires in COVID-19. Some clones are missing from TCRdb's copy, which holds only in-frame ones; the method was immunoSEQ multiplex PCR. Of about 110,000 clones in the sample, about four fifths are singletons; the top ten hold about 15%. The sample taken for sequencing was peripheral blood. The receptors stem from a woman aged 60-70 years with acute or convalescent COVID-19. Both conserved end residues are part of each CDR3. The order of the fields is V gene, clone size, J gene, D gene, CDR3 DNA, CDR3 protein. The D gene is left open where the match is weak. Rows may omit the clone size; those that give it use once, few, many or a size class.

v_gene: TRBV5-1
abundance: .
j_gene: TRBJ1-1
d_gene: .
CDR3nt: TGCGCCAGCAGCATTATGCCGGACCGGGGCACTGAAGCTTTCTTT
CDR3aa: CASSIMPDRGTEAFF

v_gene: TRBV7-8
abundance: .
j_gene: TRBJ2-1
d_gene: .
CDR3nt: TGTGCCAGCAGCCCCCAGGGACAAAACTCCTACAATGAGCAGTTCTTC
CDR3aa: CASSPQGQNSYNEQFF

v_gene: TRBV10-3
abundance: .
j_gene: TRBJ2-1
d_gene: TRBD2
CDR3nt: TGTGCCATCAGGCAGGGAGGGAATGAGCAGTTCTTC
CDR3aa: CAIRQGGNEQFF

v_gene: TRBV5-1
abundance: once
j_gene: TRBJ1-1
d_gene: TRBD1
CDR3nt: TGCGCCAGCAGCCCGGGGACAGGTACGAACACTGAAGCTTTCTTT
CDR3aa: CASSPGTGTNTEAFF

v_gene: TRBV4-1
abundance: .
j_gene: TRBJ2-5
d_gene: .
CDR3nt: TGCGCCAGCAGCCCAACTTCAGGTTTCCAAGAGACCCAGTACTTC
CDR3aa: CASSPTSGFQETQYF

v_gene: TRBV28
abundance: once
j_gene: TRBJ1-5
d_gene: TRBD1
CDR3nt: TGTGCCAGCAGCGCCGGGACAGGCGTCGGGCCCCAGCATTTT
CDR3aa: CASSAGTGVGPQHF

v_gene: TRBV4-1
abundance: .
j_gene: TRBJ2-5
d_gene: .
CDR3nt: TGCGCCAGCAGCCAAGTCGGGGAAGAGACCCAGTACTTC
CDR3aa: CASSQVGEETQYF

v_gene: TRBV24-1
abundance: .
j_gene: TRBJ2-1
d_gene: TRBD2
CDR3nt: TGTGCCACCAGGGGGGGGTTTGCAAATGAGCAGTTCTTC
CDR3aa: CATRGGFANEQFF

v_gene: TRBV18
abundance: few
j_gene: TRBJ2-5
d_gene: .
CDR3nt: TGTGCCAGCTCGGCTAGTACGTGGGAGACCCAGTACTTC
CDR3aa: CASSASTWETQYF

v_gene: TRBV18
abundance: .
j_gene: TRBJ1-1
d_gene: TRBD1
CDR3nt: TGTGCCAGCTCAAGGACAGGGGGGGAAAACACTGAAGCTTTCTTT
CDR3aa: CASSRTGGENTEAFF

v_gene: TRBV3-1/TRBV3-2
abundance: few
j_gene: TRBJ2-3
d_gene: TRBD2
CDR3nt: TGTGCCAGCAGCCAAGATCTAGCGGGGGGTGGTGGCACAGATACGCAGTATTTT
CDR3aa: CASSQDLAGGGGTDTQYF

v_gene: TRBV3-1/TRBV3-2
abundance: .
j_gene: TRBJ2-5
d_gene: TRBD2
CDR3nt: TGTGCCAGCAGCCTCCGACTAGCGGGGTACCAAGAGACCCAGTACTTC
CDR3aa: CASSLRLAGYQETQYF

v_gene: TRBV12-5
abundance: once
j_gene: TRBJ1-1
d_gene: TRBD1
CDR3nt: TGTGCTAGTGGTCCGGGACAGGGAGCTCTAACAGCTTTCTTT
CDR3aa: CASGPGQGALTAFF

v_gene: TRBV6-2/TRBV6-3
abundance: .
j_gene: TRBJ2-3
d_gene: TRBD2
CDR3nt: TGTGCCAGCAGTTTCGGACTAGCGGGGAGCACAGATACGCAGTATTTT
CDR3aa: CASSFGLAGSTDTQYF

v_gene: TRBV6-5
abundance: .
j_gene: TRBJ2-5
d_gene: TRBD1
CDR3nt: TGTGCCAGCAGGAGGGGACAGGGGAAAGAGACCCAGTACTTC
CDR3aa: CASRRGQGKETQYF

v_gene: TRBV29-1
abundance: .
j_gene: TRBJ2-2
d_gene: .
CDR3nt: TGCAGCGTTTATGGGGGCGAGTCCGGGGAGCTGTTTTTT
CDR3aa: CSVYGGESGELFF

v_gene: TRBV28
abundance: .
j_gene: TRBJ2-2
d_gene: .
CDR3nt: TGTGCCGCGGGACAGATCAGGACCGGGGAGCTGTTTTTT
CDR3aa: CAAGQIRTGELFF

v_gene: TRBV6-2/TRBV6-3
abundance: .
j_gene: TRBJ1-2
d_gene: .
CDR3nt: TGTGCCAGCAGCAACGGGGGGACACTCAACACCTTC
CDR3aa: CASSNGGTLNTF

v_gene: TRBV2
abundance: .
j_gene: TRBJ2-2
d_gene: TRBD2
CDR3nt: TGTGCCAGCGTGGACCCGTGGGGGACTAGCGGGGGCCTGAGGACCGGGGAGCTGTTTTTT
CDR3aa: CASVDPWGTSGGLRTGELFF

v_gene: TRBV28
abundance: .
j_gene: TRBJ2-3
d_gene: TRBD2
CDR3nt: TGTGCCAGCAGTTCAGACCCCGGGGAGGGGATCACAGATACGCAGTATTTT
CDR3aa: CASSSDPGEGITDTQYF

v_gene: TRBV30
abundance: .
j_gene: TRBJ1-2
d_gene: .
CDR3nt: TGTGCCTGGAAAAGGGCAGGGCCCACTAACTATGGCTACACCTTC
CDR3aa: CAWKRAGPTNYGYTF

v_gene: TRBV4-2
abundance: .
j_gene: TRBJ1-5
d_gene: .
CDR3nt: TGTGCCAGCAGCCAAGATGTGGGCCAGCCCCAGCATTTT
CDR3aa: CASSQDVGQPQHF

v_gene: TRBV4-3
abundance: .
j_gene: TRBJ1-2
d_gene: .
CDR3nt: TGCGCCAGCAGCCCCCGAGGGCCCTATGACTACACCTTC
CDR3aa: CASSPRGPYDYTF

v_gene: TRBV3-1/TRBV3-2
abundance: .
j_gene: TRBJ1-4
d_gene: .
CDR3nt: TGTGCCAGCAGCCAAGAAAGGGCAGGGGAAGAAAAACTGTTTTTT
CDR3aa: CASSQERAGEEKLFF

v_gene: TRBV24-1
abundance: .
j_gene: TRBJ2-1
d_gene: .
CDR3nt: TGTGCCACCAGTGATCCATCCGGGGATGAGCAGTTCTTC
CDR3aa: CATSDPSGDEQFF

v_gene: TRBV18
abundance: .
j_gene: TRBJ1-2
d_gene: .
CDR3nt: TGTGCCAGCTCACCTGCCCCTTCTAGTGGCTACACCTTC
CDR3aa: CASSPAPSSGYTF

v_gene: TRBV21-1
abundance: .
j_gene: TRBJ2-7
d_gene: .
CDR3nt: TGTGCCAGCCCACGTATCCGGGACAGGGGCTACGAGCAGTACTTC
CDR3aa: CASPRIRDRGYEQYF

v_gene: TRBV12-3/TRBV12-4
abundance: few
j_gene: TRBJ1-1
d_gene: .
CDR3nt: TGTGCCAGCACCTCCGGGATGAACACTGAAGCTTTCTTT
CDR3aa: CASTSGMNTEAFF

v_gene: TRBV21-1
abundance: .
j_gene: TRBJ1-2
d_gene: .
CDR3nt: TGTGCCAGCAGCATGGTCAGGGGCCAGTTGAGGAATGGCTACACCTTC
CDR3aa: CASSMVRGQLRNGYTF

v_gene: TRBV6-2/TRBV6-3
abundance: .
j_gene: TRBJ2-3
d_gene: TRBD2
CDR3nt: TGTGCCAGCAGCCCTACGGGACTAGCGGGGGAAGATACGCAGTATTTT
CDR3aa: CASSPTGLAGEDTQYF

v_gene: TRBV28
abundance: .
j_gene: TRBJ2-7
d_gene: .
CDR3nt: TGTGCCAGTCAAAGACAAATCTACGAGCAGTACTTC
CDR3aa: CASQRQIYEQYF

v_gene: TRBV6-5
abundance: .
j_gene: TRBJ1-5
d_gene: .
CDR3nt: TGTGCCAGCAGTTCCCACAATCAGCCCCAGCATTTT
CDR3aa: CASSSHNQPQHF

v_gene: TRBV6-6
abundance: few
j_gene: TRBJ2-7
d_gene: .
CDR3nt: TGTGCCAGCAGTCCCCATGGAGGGGCGGACTACGAGCAGTACTTC
CDR3aa: CASSPHGGADYEQYF

v_gene: TRBV12-3/TRBV12-4
abundance: .
j_gene: TRBJ2-7
d_gene: TRBD1
CDR3nt: TGTGCCAGGGGGGACAGGGGCCCCTACGAGCAGTACTTC
CDR3aa: CARGDRGPYEQYF

v_gene: TRBV18
abundance: .
j_gene: TRBJ2-3
d_gene: TRBD2
CDR3nt: TGTGCCAGCTCACCAAAGACTAGCGGGGTTACAGATACGCAGTATTTT
CDR3aa: CASSPKTSGVTDTQYF

v_gene: TRBV11-2
abundance: .
j_gene: TRBJ1-6
d_gene: TRBD1
CDR3nt: TGTGCCAGCAGCCGCACAGGGGGCGCCTATTCACCCCTCCACTTT
CDR3aa: CASSRTGGAYSPLHF

v_gene: TRBV11-2
abundance: .
j_gene: TRBJ1-1
d_gene: .
CDR3nt: TGTGCCAGCGGCAGTCTGAACACTGAAGCTTTCTTT
CDR3aa: CASGSLNTEAFF

v_gene: TRBV24-1
abundance: few
j_gene: TRBJ2-1
d_gene: TRBD1
CDR3nt: TGTGCCACCAGTGATCTGGACAGGGCGGGGGAGCAGTTCTTC
CDR3aa: CATSDLDRAGEQFF

v_gene: TRBV29-1
abundance: .
j_gene: TRBJ1-3
d_gene: TRBD1
CDR3nt: TGCAGCGTTGAAGTGGCACAGGGGTGGAACACCATATATTTT
CDR3aa: CSVEVAQGWNTIYF

v_gene: TRBV19
abundance: .
j_gene: TRBJ2-6
d_gene: TRBD2
CDR3nt: TGTGCCAGTAGTATAGACGGACTAGCGGGGGTCTCTGGGGCCAACGTCCTGACTTTC
CDR3aa: CASSIDGLAGVSGANVLTF

v_gene: TRBV28
abundance: .
j_gene: TRBJ1-3
d_gene: TRBD1
CDR3nt: TGTGCCAGCAGTATAACAGACAGGGATGCTGGAAACACCATATATTTT
CDR3aa: CASSITDRDAGNTIYF

v_gene: TRBV7-6
abundance: .
j_gene: TRBJ2-2
d_gene: .
CDR3nt: TGTGCCAGCAGCTTAGAGGCGGGACCGAGCACCGGGGAGCTGTTTTTT
CDR3aa: CASSLEAGPSTGELFF

v_gene: TRBV2
abundance: once
j_gene: TRBJ2-2
d_gene: .
CDR3nt: TGTGCCACCTCGGCGGGCACCGGGGAGCTGTTTTTT
CDR3aa: CATSAGTGELFF

v_gene: TRBV5-1
abundance: .
j_gene: TRBJ2-3
d_gene: TRBD2
CDR3nt: TGCGCCAGCAGCCTAACTAGCGGGGGCCCTCTTAGCACAGATACGCAGTATTTT
CDR3aa: CASSLTSGGPLSTDTQYF

v_gene: TRBV7-9
abundance: .
j_gene: TRBJ1-6
d_gene: .
CDR3nt: TGTGCCAGCAGCTCCTCGATCCCGGGTAATTCACCCCTCCACTTT
CDR3aa: CASSSSIPGNSPLHF